These T cell receptor beta chains were read from a single sample in a study of blood T cell repertoires in COVID-19. Measured with immunoSEQ multiplex PCR; TCRdb has only the in-frame clones, and not every one. Among around 220,000 clones, roughly 84% were seen once, and the ten largest hold 6.8%. The specimen was PBMCs or T cells enriched from blood (not recorded which). These receptors all stem from a woman in her forties who had recovered from COVID-19. Both conserved end residues are part of each CDR3. The order of the fields is J gene, V gene, D gene, clone size, CDR3 DNA, CDR3 protein. The D gene is left open where the match is weak. Part of the rows lack a size; the others show once, few, many or a class for expanded clones.

TRBJ2-2 | TRBV4-3 | - | - | TGCGCCAGCAGCCTGAATGGACACCCGAACACCGGGGAGCTGTTTTTT | CASSLNGHPNTGELFF
TRBJ1-4 | TRBV28 | TRBD1 | - | TGTGCCAGCAGTTTAGGTGACAGGGTAAACGAAAAACTGTTTTTT | CASSLGDRVNEKLFF
TRBJ2-7 | TRBV6-5 | TRBD2 | - | TGTGCCAGCAGGTTAGCGGGACAAATCTACGAGCAGTACTTC | CASRLAGQIYEQYF
TRBJ2-3 | TRBV7-2 | - | - | TGTGCCAGCAGCTTCGGAGGGGACGGCACAGATACGCAGTATTTT | CASSFGGDGTDTQYF
TRBJ2-3 | TRBV15 | - | - | TGTGCCACCAGCAGAGATTATGGCCAAGCAGATACGCAGTATTTT | CATSRDYGQADTQYF
TRBJ2-1 | TRBV2 | TRBD2 | - | TGTGCCAGCTGCGATCTGGGAGGGCCGGGGGGTGAGCAGTTCTTC | CASCDLGGPGGEQFF
TRBJ2-1 | TRBV5-4 | - | - | TGTGCCAGCAGCCCGGACAGAGGTGATGAGCAGTTCTTC | CASSPDRGDEQFF
TRBJ1-2 | TRBV7-9 | TRBD1 | - | TGTGCCAGCAGCCCCCTCGGACAGGGTGAAAACTATGGCTACACCTTC | CASSPLGQGENYGYTF
TRBJ1-1 | TRBV5-1 | - | few | TGCGCCAGCAGCTCATTCACCGGGGTCAACACTGAAGCTTTCTTT | CASSSFTGVNTEAFF
TRBJ2-7 | TRBV30 | TRBD1 | - | TGTGCCTGGAGCCCCGGACAGGGCAAGACCTACGAGCAGTACTTC | CAWSPGQGKTYEQYF
TRBJ2-5 | TRBV7-6 | TRBD2 | - | TGTGCCAGCAGCTTAACCGGGGGGTACCAAGAGACCCAGTACTTC | CASSLTGGYQETQYF
TRBJ2-1 | TRBV15 | TRBD1 | - | TGTGCCACCAGCCCTCGGACAGGGACATTATCCAATGAGCAGTTCTTC | CATSPRTGTLSNEQFF
TRBJ2-2 | TRBV19 | TRBD2 | - | TGTGCCAGTACCGGGACTAGCGGGAGCTTTGGCACCGGGGAGCTGTTTTTT | CASTGTSGSFGTGELFF
TRBJ1-2 | TRBV5-1 | TRBD1 | few | TGCGCCAGCAGCTTGGAGGGGGCCCCCGACTATGGCTACACCTTC | CASSLEGAPDYGYTF
TRBJ1-4 | TRBV30 | TRBD1 | - | TGTGCCTGGAGTGAAGAACAGGGGAGTGAAAAACTGTTTTTT | CAWSEEQGSEKLFF
TRBJ1-4 | TRBV6-5 | - | - | TGTGCCAGCAGTTACTCATCCGGGAGTGGAGAAAAACTGTTTTTT | CASSYSSGSGEKLFF
TRBJ2-1 | TRBV9 | - | - | TGTGCCAGCAGCGCGTGGGGAGTCGGTGAGCAGTTCTTC | CASSAWGVGEQFF
TRBJ2-3 | TRBV21-1 | - | - | TGTGCCAGCAGCAAAGTGGGGACTAGACGCAATAGGTATTTT | CASSKVGTRRNRYF
TRBJ1-6 | TRBV30 | TRBD1 | - | TGTGCCTGGGGGACAGGGTATTCACCCCTCCACTTT | CAWGTGYSPLHF
TRBJ1-1 | TRBV28 | TRBD1 | - | TGTGCCAGCAGCCAACTATCCGGGACAGCGAACACTGAAGCTTTCTTT | CASSQLSGTANTEAFF
TRBJ1-5 | TRBV28 | TRBD1 | - | TGTGCCAGCAGTCCCCACAGGGGTGGGTACCAGCATTTT | CASSPHRGGYQHF
TRBJ1-1 | TRBV28 | TRBD1 | - | TGTGCCAGCAGGGGGACAGACCTTAACACTGAAGCTTTCTTT | CASRGTDLNTEAFF
TRBJ1-2 | TRBV4-1 | - | - | TGCGCCAGCCGCATAGCGGGAGGGCCCCCCGTCTATGGCTACACCTTC | CASRIAGGPPVYGYTF
TRBJ2-2 | TRBV5-1 | - | - | TGCGCCAGCAGCCGGAGGCCCGGGGAGCTGTTTTTT | CASSRRPGELFF
TRBJ2-5 | TRBV3-1/TRBV3-2 | - | once | TGTGCCAGCAGCCATTTCCAGGGGACCCCCAAACAAGAGACCCAGTACTTC | CASSHFQGTPKQETQYF